This T cell receptor (beta chain) was identified during a study of CD8 T cells in Susac syndrome. The CDR3 has 11 residues. Trimming removed 5 bases from V and 4 bases from J; junction bases left unmatched: 1. Germline-derived CDR1 and CDR2 are DFQATT and SNEGSKA (reference sequence). The patients serving as multiple sclerosis controls were treatment-naive. They had stable or active relapsing-remitting disease and fulfilled revised McDonald criteria. TEMRA cells were enriched by FACS, and CD4+ and CD8+ T cells were negatively isolated. It was with random hexamers that about 0.45 to 1 ug RNA was reverse transcribed. The method of amplification for TCR beta CDR3 was immunoSEQ multiplex PCR, covering 54 Vbeta and 13 Jbeta. TCRdb fed the immunoSEQ multiplex PCR reads into MiXCR, producing one record per CDR3 protein. Of approximately 150,000 distinct CDR3 sequences in the sample, less than 95% were seen once.

The clonotype comes from a human donor with multiple sclerosis. The rearrangement uses TRBV20-1 and TRBJ2-7, with 8 bases lining up with TRBD1. Source material: CD4+ T cells from PBMCs. CDR3 nucleotide sequence: TGCAGTGCTGGGGACAGGTACGAGCAGTACTTC. Its translation is CSAGDRYEQYF.